The source of this T cell receptor beta chain is a study of identical twins. Study-wide results and caveats: Cross-sectional statistics underpinned the conclusions; the same donors were not followed.

Worth noting for this clonotype: Its antigen is currently unknown.

Each CDR3 protein gets one entry after TCRdb re-called the 5' RACE reads with MiXCR. Of approximately 1.8 million distinct CDR3 sequences in the sample, about 31% are singletons; the top ten hold approximately 0.29%. The germline V gene encodes CDR1 SGHAT and CDR2 FQNNGV. Between the trimmed V and J ends, which lost 6 bases and 4 bases, there was a span of 16 bases. CDR3 length: 15 amino acids. The chain has TRBV11-2 and TRBJ2-1; D may be TRBD1 (5 bases). This TCR came from a newborn girl in good health. The material sequenced was cord blood. The DNA for the CDR3 is TGTGCCAGCAGGTTGGACAAAAGGCATTACAATGAGCAGTTCTTC. This encodes CASRLDKRHYNEQFF.